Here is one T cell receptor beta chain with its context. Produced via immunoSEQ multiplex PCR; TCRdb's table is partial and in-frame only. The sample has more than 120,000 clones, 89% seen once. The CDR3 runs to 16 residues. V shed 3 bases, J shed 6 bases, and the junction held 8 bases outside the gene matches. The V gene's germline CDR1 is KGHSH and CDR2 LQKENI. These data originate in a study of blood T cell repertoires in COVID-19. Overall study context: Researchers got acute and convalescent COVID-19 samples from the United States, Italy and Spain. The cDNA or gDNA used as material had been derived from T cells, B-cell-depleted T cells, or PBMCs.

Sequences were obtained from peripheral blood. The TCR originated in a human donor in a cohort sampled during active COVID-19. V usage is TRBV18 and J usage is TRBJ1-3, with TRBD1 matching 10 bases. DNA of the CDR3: TGTGCCAGCTCACCCCGGGACAGGGGTAGCGTAAACACCATATATTTT. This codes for CASSPRDRGSVNTIYF.